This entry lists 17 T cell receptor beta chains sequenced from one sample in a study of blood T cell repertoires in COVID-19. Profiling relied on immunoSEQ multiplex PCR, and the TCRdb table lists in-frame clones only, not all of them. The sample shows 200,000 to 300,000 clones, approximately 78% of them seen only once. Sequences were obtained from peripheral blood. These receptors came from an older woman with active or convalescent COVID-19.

The CDR3 sequence: CASSADRTYNEQFF. The CDR3 region has the DNA TGTGCCAGCAGCGCGGACAGGACCTACAATGAGCAGTTCTTC. The J gene is TRBJ2-1, the V gene TRBV7-9; 7 nucleotides align to TRBD1. The CDR3 has 14 amino acids. With 5 bases clipped from V and 2 bases from J, the junction kept 3 bases outside the gene matches. Germline V gives CDR1 SEHNR, CDR2 FQNEAQ (reference sequence).

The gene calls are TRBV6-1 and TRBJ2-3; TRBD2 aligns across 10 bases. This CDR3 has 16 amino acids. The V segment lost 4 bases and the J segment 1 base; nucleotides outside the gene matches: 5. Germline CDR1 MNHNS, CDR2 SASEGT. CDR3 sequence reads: CASSATTSGGTDTQYF. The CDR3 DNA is TGTGCCAGCAGTGCAACAACTAGCGGGGGCACAGATACGCAGTATTTT.

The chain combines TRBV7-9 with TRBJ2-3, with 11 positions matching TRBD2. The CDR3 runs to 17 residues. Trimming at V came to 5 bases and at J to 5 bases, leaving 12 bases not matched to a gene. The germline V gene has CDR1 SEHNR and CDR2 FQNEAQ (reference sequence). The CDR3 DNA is TGTGCCAGCAGCCCAAATCTACTAGCGGGGGCAATAGATACGCAGTATTTT. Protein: CASSPNLLAGAIDTQYF.

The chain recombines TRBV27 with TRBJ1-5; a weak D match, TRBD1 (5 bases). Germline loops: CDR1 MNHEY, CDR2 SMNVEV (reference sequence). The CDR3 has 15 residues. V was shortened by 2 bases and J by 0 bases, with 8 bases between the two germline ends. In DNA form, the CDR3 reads TGTGCCAGCAGTTTAAGACAGACTAGCAATCAGCCCCAGCATTTT. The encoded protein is CASSLRQTSNQPQHF.

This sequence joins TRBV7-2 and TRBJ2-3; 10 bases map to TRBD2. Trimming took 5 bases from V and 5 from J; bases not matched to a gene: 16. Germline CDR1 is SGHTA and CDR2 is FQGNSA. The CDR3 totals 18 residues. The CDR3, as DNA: TGTGCCAGCAGCGGACGGGGACTAGCGCCCATCAGGGGAGATACGCAGTATTTT. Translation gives CASSGRGLAPIRGDTQYF. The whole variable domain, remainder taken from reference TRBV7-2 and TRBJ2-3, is GAGVSQSPSNKVTEKGKDVELRCDPISGHTALYWYRQSLGQGLEFLIYFQGNSAPDKSGLPSDRFSAERTGGSVSTLTIQRTQQEDSAVYLCASSGRGLAPIRGDTQYFGPGTRLTVL.

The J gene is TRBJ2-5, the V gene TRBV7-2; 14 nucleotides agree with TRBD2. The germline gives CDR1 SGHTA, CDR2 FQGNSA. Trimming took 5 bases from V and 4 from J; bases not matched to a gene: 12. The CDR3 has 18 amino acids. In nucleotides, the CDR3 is TGTGCCAGCAGCCCTTTGACTAGCGGGGGGGCCAGGTCAGAGACCCAGTACTTC. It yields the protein CASSPLTSGGARSETQYF.

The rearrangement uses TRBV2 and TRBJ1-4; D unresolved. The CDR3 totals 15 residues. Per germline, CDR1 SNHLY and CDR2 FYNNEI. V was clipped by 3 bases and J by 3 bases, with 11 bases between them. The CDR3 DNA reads TGTGCCAGCAGTGAGATCTGGAGTTCTAATGAAAAACTGTTTTTT. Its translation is CASSEIWSSNEKLFF.

The CDR3 region has the DNA TGTGCCAGCAGCTTAGATCTGGTCAGAAGCACAGATACGCAGTATTTT. It codes for CASSLDLVRSTDTQYF. The V and J genes are TRBV7-9 and TRBJ2-3; D not certain. Trimming took 1 base from V and 0 from J, leaving 11 bases between them. Germline CDR1 and CDR2: SEHNR and FQNEAQ (reference sequence). CDR3 length equals 16 residues. Full variable domain (outside the CDR3, taken from reference TRBV7-9 and TRBJ2-3): DTGVSQNPRHKITKRGQNVTFRCDPISEHNRLYWYRQTLGQGPEFLTYFQNEAQLEKSRLLSDRFSAERPKGSFSTLEIQRTEQGDSAMYLCASSLDLVRSTDTQYFGPGTRLTVL.

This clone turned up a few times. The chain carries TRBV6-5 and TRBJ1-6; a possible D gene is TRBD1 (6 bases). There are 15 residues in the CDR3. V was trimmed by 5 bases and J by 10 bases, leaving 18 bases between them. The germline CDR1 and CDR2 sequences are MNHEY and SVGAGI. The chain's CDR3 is CASSSPAGHLSPLHF. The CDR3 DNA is TGTGCCAGCAGTAGCCCAGCGGGACACTTATCACCCCTCCACTTT.

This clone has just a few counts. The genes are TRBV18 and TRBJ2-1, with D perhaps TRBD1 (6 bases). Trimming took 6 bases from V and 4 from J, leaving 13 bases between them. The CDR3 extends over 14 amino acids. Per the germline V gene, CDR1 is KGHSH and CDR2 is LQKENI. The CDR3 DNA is TGTGCCAGCTCCAAAGGACAGTTATACAATGAGCAGTTCTTC. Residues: CASSKGQLYNEQFF.

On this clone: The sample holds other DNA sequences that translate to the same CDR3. CDR3 DNA: TGTGCCAGCAGAGACAGGGGCTATGGCTACACCTTC. Translated, it gives CASRDRGYGYTF. The V gene is TRBV2, the J gene TRBJ1-2; 8 bases are a match to TRBD1. This CDR3 comprises 12 residues. J was trimmed by 4 bases and V by 6 bases; bases with no gene match: 1. The germline V gene has CDR1 SNHLY and CDR2 FYNNEI.

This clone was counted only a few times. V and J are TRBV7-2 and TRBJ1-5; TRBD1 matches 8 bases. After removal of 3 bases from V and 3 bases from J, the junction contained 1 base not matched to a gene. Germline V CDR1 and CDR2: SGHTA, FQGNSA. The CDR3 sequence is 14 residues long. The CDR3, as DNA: TGTGCCAGCAGCTTGGGACAGGACAATCAGCCCCAGCATTTT. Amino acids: CASSLGQDNQPQHF.

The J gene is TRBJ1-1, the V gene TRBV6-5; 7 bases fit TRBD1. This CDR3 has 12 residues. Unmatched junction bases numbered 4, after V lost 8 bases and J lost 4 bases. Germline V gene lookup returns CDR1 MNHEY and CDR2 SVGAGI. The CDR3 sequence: CASLTGTTEAFF. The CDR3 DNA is TGTGCCAGCCTGACAGGGACCACTGAAGCTTTCTTT.

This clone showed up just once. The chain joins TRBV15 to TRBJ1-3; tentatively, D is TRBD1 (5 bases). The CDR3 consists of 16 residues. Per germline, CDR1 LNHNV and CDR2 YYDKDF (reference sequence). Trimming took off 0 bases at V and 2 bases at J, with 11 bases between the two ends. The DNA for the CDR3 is TGTGCCACCAGCAGAGACAAGACAGATCCTGGAAACACCATATATTTT. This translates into CATSRDKTDPGNTIYF. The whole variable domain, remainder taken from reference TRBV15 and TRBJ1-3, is DAMVIQNPRYQVTQFGKPVTLSCSQTLNHNVMYWYQQKSSQAPKLLFHYYDKDFNNEADTPDNFQSRRPNTSFCFLDIRSPGLGDTAMYLCATSRDKTDPGNTIYFGEGSWLTVV.

CDR3 coding DNA: TGTGCCAGTAGCCCCGGGGACTTCTACACAGATACGCAGTATTTT. Amino acid sequence: CASSPGDFYTDTQYF. The chain carries TRBV19 and TRBJ2-3, with D possibly TRBD2 on 6 matching bases. Germline lookup yields CDR1 LNHDA and CDR2 SQIVND (reference sequence). This CDR3 is 15 amino acids long. Trimming stripped 6 bases from V and 2 bases from J, with 15 bases between.

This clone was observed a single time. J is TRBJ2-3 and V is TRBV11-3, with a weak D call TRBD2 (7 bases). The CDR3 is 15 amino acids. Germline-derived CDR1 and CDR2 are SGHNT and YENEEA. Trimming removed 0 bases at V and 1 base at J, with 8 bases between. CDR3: CASSLDGGRTDTQYF. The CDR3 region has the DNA TGTGCCAGCAGCTTAGACGGGGGGCGCACAGATACGCAGTATTTT. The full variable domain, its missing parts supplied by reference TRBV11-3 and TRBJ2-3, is EAGVVQSPRYKIIEKKQPVAFWCNPISGHNTLYWYLQNLGQGPELLIRYENEEAVDDSQLPKDRFSAERLKGVDSTLKIQPAELGDSAVYLCASSLDGGRTDTQYFGPGTRLTVL.

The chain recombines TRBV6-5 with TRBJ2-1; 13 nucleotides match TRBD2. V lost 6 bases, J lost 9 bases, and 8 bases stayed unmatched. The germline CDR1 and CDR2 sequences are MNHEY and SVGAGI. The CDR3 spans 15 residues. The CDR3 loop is CASRLGLAGAGEQFF. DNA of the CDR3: TGTGCCAGCAGGCTAGGACTAGCGGGGGCAGGTGAGCAGTTCTTC.